The sequence of this TCR beta chain was determined in a study of T cells in Graves' hyperthyroidism and ophthalmopathy. The sample holds a few counts of this clonotype. Its antigen is not known. Overall study results and limits: Appearing also in blood were most of the thyroid clonotypes expanded above 0.001.

A sample of blood taken at first hyperthyroidism diagnosis preceded any ophthalmopathy symptoms. The source material, RNA transcripts, was used to amplify TCR beta CDR3 regions. HTBI primers were employed in a first-round RT-PCR of the TCR CDR3. TCRdb processed the multiplex PCR reads anew with MiXCR; each CDR3 protein has one entry. The sample carries hundreds of thousands of distinct CDR3 sequences, around 19% recorded once. Trimming stripped 2 bases from V and 7 bases from J, with 20 bases between. The germline V gene has CDR1 SGHVS and CDR2 FNYEAQ. The CDR3 sequence is 16 residues long. The source is a woman aged 45-59 years with Graves' hyperthyroidism that later progressed to Graves' ophthalmopathy. The sample taken for sequencing was blood. This chain links TRBV7-6 with TRBJ1-2; a weak D match, TRBD1 (5 bases). CDR3 sequence: CASSLRWQGELGGYTF. Written as DNA, the CDR3 is TGTGCCAGCAGCTTAAGGTGGCAGGGTGAACTTGGTGGCTACACCTTC.